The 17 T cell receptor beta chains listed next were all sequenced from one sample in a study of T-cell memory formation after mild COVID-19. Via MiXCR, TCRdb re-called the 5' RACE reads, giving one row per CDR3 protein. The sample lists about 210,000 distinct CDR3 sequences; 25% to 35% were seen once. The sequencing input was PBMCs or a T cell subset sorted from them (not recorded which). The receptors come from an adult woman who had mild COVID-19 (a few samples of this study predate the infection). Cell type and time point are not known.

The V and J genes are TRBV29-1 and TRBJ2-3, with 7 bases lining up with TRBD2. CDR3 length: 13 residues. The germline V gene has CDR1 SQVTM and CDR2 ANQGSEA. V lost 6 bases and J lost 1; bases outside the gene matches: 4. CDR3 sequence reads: CSVRSGGTDTQYF. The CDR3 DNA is TGCAGCGTCCGGAGCGGGGGCACAGATACGCAGTATTTT.

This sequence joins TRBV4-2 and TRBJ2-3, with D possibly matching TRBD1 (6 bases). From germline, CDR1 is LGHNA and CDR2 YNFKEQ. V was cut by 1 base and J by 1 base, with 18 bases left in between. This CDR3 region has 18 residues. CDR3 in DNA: TGTGCCAGCAGCCAAGCGGTGGGGGCGGCCGGGGGCACAGATACGCAGTATTTT. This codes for CASSQAVGAAGGTDTQYF.

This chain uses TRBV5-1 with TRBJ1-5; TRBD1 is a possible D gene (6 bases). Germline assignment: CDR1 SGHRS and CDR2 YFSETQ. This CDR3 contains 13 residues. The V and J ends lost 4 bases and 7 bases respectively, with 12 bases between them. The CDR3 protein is CASSAAGDQPQHF. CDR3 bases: TGCGCCAGCAGCGCAGCAGGGGACCAGCCCCAGCATTTT.

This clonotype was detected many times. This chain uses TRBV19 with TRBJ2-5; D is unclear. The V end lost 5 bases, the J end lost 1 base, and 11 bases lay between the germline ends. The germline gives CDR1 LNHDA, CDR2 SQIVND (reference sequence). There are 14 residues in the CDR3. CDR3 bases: TGTGCCAGTAGTCAACGGGTAGGCCAAGAGACCCAGTACTTC. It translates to CASSQRVGQETQYF. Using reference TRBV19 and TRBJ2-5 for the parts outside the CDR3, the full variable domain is DGGITQSPKYLFRKEGQNVTLSCEQNLNHDAMYWYRQDPGQGLRLIYYSQIVNDFQKGDIAEGYSVSREKKESFPLTVTSAQKNPTAFYLCASSQRVGQETQYFGPGTRLLVL.

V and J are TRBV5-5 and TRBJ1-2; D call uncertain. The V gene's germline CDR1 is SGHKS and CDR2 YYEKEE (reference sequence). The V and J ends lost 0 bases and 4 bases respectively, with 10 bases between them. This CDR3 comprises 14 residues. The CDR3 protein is CASSLEDHIYGYTF. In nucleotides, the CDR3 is TGTGCCAGCAGCTTGGAAGACCACATCTATGGCTACACCTTC.

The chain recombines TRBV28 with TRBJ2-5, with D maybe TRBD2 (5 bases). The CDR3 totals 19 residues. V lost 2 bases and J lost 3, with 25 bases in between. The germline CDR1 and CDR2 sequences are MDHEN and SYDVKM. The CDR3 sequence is CASSLHRPGPFSEKETQYF. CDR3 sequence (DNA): TGTGCCAGCAGTTTACACCGCCCCGGGCCGTTTAGCGAGAAAGAGACCCAGTACTTC.

Here the CDR3 reads CASSYGDTTGELFF. CDR3 nucleotide sequence: TGTGCCAGCAGTTACGGTGACACAACCGGGGAGCTGTTTTTT. The rearrangement uses TRBV6-5 and TRBJ2-2; D ambiguous. Germline V CDR1 and CDR2: MNHEY, SVGAGI. V lost 2 bases to trimming and J lost 5 bases, with 9 bases between them. CDR3 length: 14 residues.

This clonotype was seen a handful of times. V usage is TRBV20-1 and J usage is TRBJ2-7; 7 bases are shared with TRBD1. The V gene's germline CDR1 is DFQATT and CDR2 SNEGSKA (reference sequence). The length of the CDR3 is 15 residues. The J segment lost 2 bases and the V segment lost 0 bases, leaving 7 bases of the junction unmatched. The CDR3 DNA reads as TGCAGTGCTAGAGATGAGACAGGGCCCCCCTACGAGCAGTACTTC. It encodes CSARDETGPPYEQYF.

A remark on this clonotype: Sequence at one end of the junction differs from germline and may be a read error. CDR3: CSARTGQAGQPKHF. The CDR3, as DNA: TGCAGTGCTAGGACAGGGCAGGCCGGGCAGCCCAAGCATTTT. The rearrangement links TRBV20-1 to TRBJ1-5; TRBD1 matches at 7 bases. Looked up from germline, CDR1 is DFQATT and CDR2 is SNEGSKA (reference sequence). This CDR3 spans 14 amino acids.

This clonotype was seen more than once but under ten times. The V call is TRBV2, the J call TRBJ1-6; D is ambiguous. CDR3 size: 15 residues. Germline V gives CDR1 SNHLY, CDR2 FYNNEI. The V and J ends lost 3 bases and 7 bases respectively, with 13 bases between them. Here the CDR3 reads CASSEVHGRNSPLHF. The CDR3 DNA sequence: TGTGCCAGCAGTGAGGTCCACGGGAGGAATTCACCCCTCCACTTT.

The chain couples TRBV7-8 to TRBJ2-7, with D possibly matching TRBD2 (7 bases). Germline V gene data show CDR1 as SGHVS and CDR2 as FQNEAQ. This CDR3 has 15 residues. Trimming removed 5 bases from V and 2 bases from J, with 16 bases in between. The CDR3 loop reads CASSRLGGGTYEQYF. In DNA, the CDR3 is TGTGCCAGCAGCCGACTAGGGGGGGGAACCTACGAGCAGTACTTC.

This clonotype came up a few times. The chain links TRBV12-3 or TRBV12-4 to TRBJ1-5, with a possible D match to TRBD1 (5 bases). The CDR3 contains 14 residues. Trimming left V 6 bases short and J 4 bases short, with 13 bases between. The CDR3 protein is CASRRGPANQPQHF. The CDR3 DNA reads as TGTGCCAGCAGAAGGGGCCCAGCTAATCAGCCCCAGCATTTT.

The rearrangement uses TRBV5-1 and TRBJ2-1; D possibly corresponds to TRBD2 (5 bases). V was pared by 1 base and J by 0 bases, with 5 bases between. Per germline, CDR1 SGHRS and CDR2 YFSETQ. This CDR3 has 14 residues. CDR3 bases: TGCGCCAGCAGCTTGACTAGCTCCTACAATGAGCAGTTCTTC. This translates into CASSLTSSYNEQFF.

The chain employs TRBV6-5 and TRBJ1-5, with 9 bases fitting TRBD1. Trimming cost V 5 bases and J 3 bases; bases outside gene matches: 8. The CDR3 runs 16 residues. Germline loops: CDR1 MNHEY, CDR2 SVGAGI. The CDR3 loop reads CASSTHGTGNNQPQHF. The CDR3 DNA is TGTGCCAGCAGTACCCATGGGACAGGGAACAATCAGCCCCAGCATTTT.

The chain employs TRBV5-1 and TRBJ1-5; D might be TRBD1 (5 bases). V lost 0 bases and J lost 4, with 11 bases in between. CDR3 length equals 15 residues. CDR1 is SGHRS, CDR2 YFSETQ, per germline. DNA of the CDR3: TGCGCCAGCAGCTTGGTCGCCGGGGCGAATCAGCCCCAGCATTTT. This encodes CASSLVAGANQPQHF.

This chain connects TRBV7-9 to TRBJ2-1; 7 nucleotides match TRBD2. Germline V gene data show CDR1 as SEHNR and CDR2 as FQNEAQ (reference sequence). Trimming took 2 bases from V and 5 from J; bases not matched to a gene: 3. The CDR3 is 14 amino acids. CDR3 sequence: CASSLSGTHNEQFF. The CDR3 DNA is TGTGCCAGCAGCTTAAGCGGGACCCACAATGAGCAGTTCTTC.

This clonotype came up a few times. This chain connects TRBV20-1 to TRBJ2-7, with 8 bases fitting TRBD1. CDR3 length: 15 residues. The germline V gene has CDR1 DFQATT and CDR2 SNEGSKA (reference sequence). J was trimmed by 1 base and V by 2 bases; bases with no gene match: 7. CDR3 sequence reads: CSARSRDRSSYEQYF. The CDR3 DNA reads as TGCAGTGCTAGATCCCGGGACAGGAGTTCCTACGAGCAGTACTTC.